The following is a TCR beta chain sequence with its context. These data originate in a study of beta chain features in type 1 diabetes. The CDR3 contains 12 residues. Per germline, CDR1 SQVTM and CDR2 ANQGSEA. V lost 6 bases, J lost 7 bases, and 15 bases lay in between. What was sequenced were expressed TCRB transcripts, since all of the isolated RNA had been reverse transcribed. TCRdb's table, derived via immunoSEQ multiplex PCR, lists solely in-frame clones and lacks some. The sample yields some 500,000 clones, roughly an eighth seen once. Source material: naive CD4+ T cells from blood. This rearrangement joins TRBV29-1 to TRBJ1-2; no definite D call. The receptor was derived from a woman younger than 30 in good health. The CDR3, as DNA: TGCAGCGTGGAATTGACTCAGGCTGGCTACACCTTC. It encodes CSVELTQAGYTF.